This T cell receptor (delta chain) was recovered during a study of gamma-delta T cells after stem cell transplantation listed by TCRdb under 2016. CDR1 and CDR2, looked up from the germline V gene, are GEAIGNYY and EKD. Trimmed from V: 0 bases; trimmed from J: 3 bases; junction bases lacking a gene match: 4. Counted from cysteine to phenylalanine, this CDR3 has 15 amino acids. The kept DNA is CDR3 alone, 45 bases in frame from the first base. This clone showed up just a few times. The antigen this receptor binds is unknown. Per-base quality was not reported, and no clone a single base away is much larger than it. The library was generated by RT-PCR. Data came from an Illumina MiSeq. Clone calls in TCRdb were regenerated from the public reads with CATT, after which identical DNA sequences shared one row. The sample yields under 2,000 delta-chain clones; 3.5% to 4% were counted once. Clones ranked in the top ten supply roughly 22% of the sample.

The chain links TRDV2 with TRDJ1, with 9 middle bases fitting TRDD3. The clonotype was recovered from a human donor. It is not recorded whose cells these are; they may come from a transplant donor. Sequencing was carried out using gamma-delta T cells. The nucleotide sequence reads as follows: TGTGCCTGTGACACCCTACTGGGGGAGCCCGATAAACTCATCTTT. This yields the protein CACDTLLGEPDKLIF.